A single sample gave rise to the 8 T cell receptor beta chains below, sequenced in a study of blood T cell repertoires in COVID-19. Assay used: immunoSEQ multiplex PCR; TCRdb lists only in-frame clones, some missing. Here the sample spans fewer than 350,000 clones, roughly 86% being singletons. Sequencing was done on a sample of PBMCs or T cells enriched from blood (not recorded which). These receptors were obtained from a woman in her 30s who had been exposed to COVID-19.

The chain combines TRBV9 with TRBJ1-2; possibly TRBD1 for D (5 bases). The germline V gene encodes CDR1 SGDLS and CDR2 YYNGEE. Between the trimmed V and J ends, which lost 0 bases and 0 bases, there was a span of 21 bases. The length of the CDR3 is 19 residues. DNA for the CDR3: TGTGCCAGCAGCGTAGGCCCCACTCCAGACAGAACGACTAACTATGGCTACACCTTC. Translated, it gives CASSVGPTPDRTTNYGYTF.

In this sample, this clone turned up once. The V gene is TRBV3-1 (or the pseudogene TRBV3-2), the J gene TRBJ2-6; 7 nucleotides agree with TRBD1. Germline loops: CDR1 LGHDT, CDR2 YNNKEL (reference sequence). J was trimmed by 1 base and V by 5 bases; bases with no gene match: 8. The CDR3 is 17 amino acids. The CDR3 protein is CASSLTGLGSGANVLTF. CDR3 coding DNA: TGTGCCAGCAGCTTGACAGGGTTAGGTTCTGGGGCCAACGTCCTGACTTTC.

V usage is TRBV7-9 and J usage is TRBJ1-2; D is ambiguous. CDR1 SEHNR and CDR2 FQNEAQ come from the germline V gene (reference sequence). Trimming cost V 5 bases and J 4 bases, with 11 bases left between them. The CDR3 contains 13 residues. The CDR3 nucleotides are TGTGCCAGCAGCCGGGGTAGTAGCTATGGCTACACCTTC. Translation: CASSRGSSYGYTF.

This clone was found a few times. In DNA, the CDR3 is TGTGCCAGTAGGACCGACAGGGCTAGCAATCAGCCCCAGCATTTT. Its protein product is CASRTDRASNQPQHF. The chain is built from TRBV19 and TRBJ1-5; 7 bases match TRBD1. The V gene's germline CDR1 is LNHDA and CDR2 SQIVND (reference sequence). CDR3 size: 15 residues. V gave up 6 bases and J gave up 0 bases; unmatched junction bases: 5. The complete variable domain, with remaining parts taken from reference TRBV19 and TRBJ1-5, reads DGGITQSPKYLFRKEGQNVTLSCEQNLNHDAMYWYRQDPGQGLRLIYYSQIVNDFQKGDIAEGYSVSREKKESFPLTVTSAQKNPTAFYLCASRTDRASNQPQHFGDGTRLSIL.

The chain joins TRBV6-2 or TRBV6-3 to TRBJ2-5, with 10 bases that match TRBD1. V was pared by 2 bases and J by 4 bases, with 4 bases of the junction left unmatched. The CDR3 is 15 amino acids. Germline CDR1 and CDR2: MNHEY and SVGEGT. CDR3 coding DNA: TGTGCCAGCAGTTACCGGACAGGGGGTGGAGAGACCCAGTACTTC. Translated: CASSYRTGGGETQYF.

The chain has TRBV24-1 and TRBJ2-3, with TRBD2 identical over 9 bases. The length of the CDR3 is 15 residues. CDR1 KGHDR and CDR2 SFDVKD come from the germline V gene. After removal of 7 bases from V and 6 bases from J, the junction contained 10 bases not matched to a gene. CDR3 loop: CATRTSGPQEDTQYF. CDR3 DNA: TGTGCCACCAGGACTAGCGGCCCTCAAGAGGATACGCAGTATTTT.

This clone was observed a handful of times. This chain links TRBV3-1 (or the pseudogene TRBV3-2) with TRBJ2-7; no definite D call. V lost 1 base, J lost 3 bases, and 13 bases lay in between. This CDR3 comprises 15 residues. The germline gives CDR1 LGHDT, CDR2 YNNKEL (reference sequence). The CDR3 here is CASSQASRLLYEQYF. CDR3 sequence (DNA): TGTGCCAGCAGCCAAGCGTCCAGGCTTCTCTACGAGCAGTACTTC.

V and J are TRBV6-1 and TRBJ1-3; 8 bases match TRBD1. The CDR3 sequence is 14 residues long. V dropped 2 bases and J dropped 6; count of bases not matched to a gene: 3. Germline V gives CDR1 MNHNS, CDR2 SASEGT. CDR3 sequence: CASSEQGALNTIYF. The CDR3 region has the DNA TGTGCCAGCAGTGAACAGGGGGCCCTAAACACCATATATTTT.